What follows is one T cell receptor beta chain and its context. Its cognate antigen is unknown. This sample was taken from a study of cytomegalovirus exposure and HLA in healthy donors. Overall study results and limits: The classifier reportedly diagnosed cytomegalovirus status with high specificity and sensitivity. CMV serostatus alone was available as immune exposure information. TCR beta V segments were, for the most part, productive about 90% or about 30% of the time in an earlier analysis.

This PCR relied on a set of 60 Vbeta primers and 13 Jbeta primers. Authors' data handling: Counted up in a later analysis, unique TCR beta chains came to approximately 77 million, with around 9.9 million shared. Sequencing was performed with immunoSEQ multiplex PCR; in TCRdb, only in-frame clones are kept and a portion is missing. The D gene and trimming were derived from the DNA, and the V and J assignments and clone size from that table. In total, the table holds 150,000 or so clones. The germline CDR1 and CDR2 sequences are SNHLY and FYNNEI. The V and J ends lost 0 bases and 2 bases, in that order; junction bases with no gene match: 3. This CDR3 spans 15 amino acids.

The chain carries TRBV2 and TRBJ2-5; 7 bases are a match to TRBD1. The sequenced material came from PBMCs. The receptor's source is a woman aged 18-29 years in good health and CMV-seronegative. The CDR3 DNA follows: TGTGCCAGCAGTGAAGCGACAGGGAGACAAGAGACCCAGTACTTC. This translates into CASSEATGRQETQYF.